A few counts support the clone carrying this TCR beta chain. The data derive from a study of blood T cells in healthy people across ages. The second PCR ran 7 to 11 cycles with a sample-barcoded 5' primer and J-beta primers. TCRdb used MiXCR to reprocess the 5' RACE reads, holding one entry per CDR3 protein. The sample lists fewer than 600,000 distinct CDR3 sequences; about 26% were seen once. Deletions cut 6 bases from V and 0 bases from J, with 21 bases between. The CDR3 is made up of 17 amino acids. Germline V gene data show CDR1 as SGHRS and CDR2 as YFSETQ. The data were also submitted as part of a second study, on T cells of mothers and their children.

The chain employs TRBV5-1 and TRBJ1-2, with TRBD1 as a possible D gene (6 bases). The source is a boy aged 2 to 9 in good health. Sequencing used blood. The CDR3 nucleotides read TGCGCCAGCATCGTAGGATACCCAGGGGCGTCTAACTATGGCTACACCTTC. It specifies CASIVGYPGASNYGYTF.